The sequence of this T cell receptor beta chain was determined in a study of PD-1 blockade in classical Hodgkin lymphoma. TCRdb's table, derived via immunoSEQ multiplex PCR, lists solely in-frame clones and lacks some. The table includes about 43,000 clones, approximately 70% detected once. Patients all relapsed after autologous stem cell transplantation, and there was variation in brentuximab vedotin exposure. This clone occurred a few times. Trimming stripped 0 bases from V and 1 base from J, with 10 bases between. The CDR3 runs 17 residues. Germline V gives CDR1 LNHNV, CDR2 YYDKDF (reference sequence).

The gene calls are TRBV15 and TRBJ2-6; maybe TRBD2 (5 bases). The sequence came from a human donor with classical Hodgkin lymphoma. This specimen was peripheral blood mononuclear cells (PBMCs), taken before the second cycle of nivolumab. In DNA, the CDR3 is TGTGCCACCAGCAGAGATCGGGGTCTTTCTGGGGCCAACGTCCTGACTTTC. Translating it yields CATSRDRGLSGANVLTF.